A single sample gave rise to the 15 T cell receptor beta chains below, sequenced in a study of T cells in tuberculosis. The method was immunoSEQ multiplex PCR; TCRdb's version includes in-frame clones alone and lacks a portion of them. This sample has about 59,000 clones, with 65% to 90% found just once. Cells were sorted from thawed PBMC rested overnight and stained with GMM-loaded CD1B tetramer, viability dye and anti-CD3. The lipid loaded on the CD1B tetramers was C32 glucose monomycolate from Rhodococcus equi. Sequencing input: CD1b-GMM tetramer-negative cells sorted from PBMCs. Receptors were obtained from an adult woman with latent tuberculosis.

This rearrangement joins TRBV6-1 to TRBJ2-2; 7 bases align to TRBD2. V gave up 1 base and J gave up 1 base; unmatched junction bases: 0. The CDR3 is made up of 15 amino acids. Germline loops: CDR1 MNHNS, CDR2 SASEGT. The CDR3 DNA sequence: TGTGCCAGCAGTGAAGTAGCGGGGAACACCGGGGAGCTGTTTTTT. This gives the protein CASSEVAGNTGELFF.

V usage is TRBV6-1 and J usage is TRBJ2-4; TRBD1 might be the D (5 bases). Germline V lookup: CDR1 MNHNS, CDR2 SASEGT. The CDR3 loop spans 13 amino acids. V dropped 2 bases and J dropped 6 bases, with 8 bases sitting between them. The CDR3 DNA reads TGTGCCAGCAGTGAAACGCAGGGAAACATTCAGTACTTC. Its translation: CASSETQGNIQYF.

The chain joins TRBV11-2 to TRBJ1-2; weak D call: TRBD1 (6 bases). The CDR3 covers 14 residues. Germline values: CDR1 SGHAT, CDR2 FQNNGV. With 4 bases removed from V and 4 bases from J, the gap between germline ends came to 13 bases. CDR3 protein: CASSSQGGSYGYTF. DNA of the CDR3: TGTGCCAGCAGCTCACAGGGTGGGAGCTATGGCTACACCTTC.

The chain links TRBV5-1 to TRBJ2-2; 9 bases line up with TRBD1. The V segment lost 0 bases and the J segment 3 bases; nucleotides outside the gene matches: 15. The germline V gene has CDR1 SGHRS and CDR2 YFSETQ. CDR3 size: 20 residues. The DNA of the CDR3 is TGCGCCAGCAGCTTGGTTGGGACAGGGATCCCTGGAGGGTACACCGGGGAGCTGTTTTTT. Translating it yields CASSLVGTGIPGGYTGELFF.

V and J are TRBV14 and TRBJ2-5; 7 bases match TRBD1. TRBJ2-7 explains the end of the DNA better; the J call may be wrong. Germline V gene data show CDR1 as SGHDN and CDR2 as FVKESK. The CDR3 is 16 amino acids. The CDR3 is CASSHPTGPSSYEQYF. CDR3 nucleotides: TGTGCCAGCAGCCATCCGACAGGGCCCAGCTCCTACGAGCAGTACTTC.

The chain carries TRBV28 and TRBJ2-7; the match to TRBD2 covers 7 bases. The V gene end was trimmed by 6 bases and the J gene end by 5 bases; junction bases not matched to a gene: 7. The CDR3 is 13 amino acids. Germline-derived CDR1 and CDR2 are MDHEN and SYDVKM. The DNA for the CDR3 is TGTGCCAGCAGCCTATGGGGGAGGGACGAGCAGTACTTC. Translated: CASSLWGRDEQYF.

V usage is TRBV5-1 and J usage is TRBJ2-2, with D tentatively TRBD2 (5 bases). Between the trimmed V and J ends, which lost 4 bases and 2 bases, there was a span of 12 bases. This CDR3 comprises 15 residues. The germline gives CDR1 SGHRS, CDR2 YFSETQ. CDR3 loop: CASSLRTGNTGELFF. The CDR3 DNA sequence: TGCGCCAGCAGCCTGCGGACTGGAAACACCGGGGAGCTGTTTTTT.

The chain carries TRBV9 and TRBJ1-1; D is ambiguous. This CDR3 has 14 amino acids. CDR1 and CDR2 from the germline V gene are SGDLS and YYNGEE. The V end lost 5 bases, the J end lost 0 bases, and 11 bases lay between the germline ends. CDR3 DNA sequence: TGTGCCAGCAGTCCTCGGGAGATGAACACTGAAGCTTTCTTT. Its translation: CASSPREMNTEAFF. The full variable domain, rest sourced from reference TRBV9 and TRBJ1-1, is DSGVTQTPKHLITATGQRVTLRCSPRSGDLSVYWYQQSLDQGLQFLIQYYNGEERAKGNILERFSAQQFPDLHSELNLSSLELGDSALYFCASSPREMNTEAFFGQGTRLTVV.

The chain carries TRBV7-2 and TRBJ2-5, with D maybe TRBD2 (7 bases). The germline V gene has CDR1 SGHTA and CDR2 FQGNSA. The V and J ends lost 3 bases and 3 bases respectively, with 17 bases between them. This CDR3 contains 16 residues. CDR3 sequence: CASSLVGGANEETQYF. CDR3 DNA sequence: TGTGCCAGCAGCTTGGTTGGGGGGGCCAACGAAGAGACCCAGTACTTC.

The V gene is TRBV2, the J gene TRBJ1-6; D remains unclear. The CDR3 totals 13 residues. The V and J ends lost 1 base and 11 bases respectively, with 9 bases between them. Germline loops: CDR1 SNHLY, CDR2 FYNNEI. The chain's CDR3 is CASSEGWRTPLHF. In nucleotides, the CDR3 is TGTGCCAGCAGTGAAGGGTGGAGGACACCCCTCCACTTT.

The gene calls are TRBV27 and TRBJ1-4, with D perhaps TRBD1 (6 bases). Between the trimmed V and J ends, which lost 5 bases and 4 bases, there was a span of 14 bases. This CDR3 has 15 amino acids. Looked up from germline, CDR1 is MNHEY and CDR2 is SMNVEV (reference sequence). CDR3 sequence (DNA): TGTGCCAGCAGTGACCGGACAGTCTTTAATGAAAAACTGTTTTTT. It codes for CASSDRTVFNEKLFF.

The sample holds one count of this clone. V is TRBV19 and J is TRBJ2-1; D uncertain. Germline V gene lookup returns CDR1 LNHDA and CDR2 SQIVND (reference sequence). Trimming shortened V by 10 bases and J by 2 bases, and 9 bases separated the two germline ends. This CDR3 has 12 amino acids. In nucleotides, the CDR3 is TGTGCCACCCTGGGCCCCTACAATGAGCAGTTCTTC. It translates to CATLGPYNEQFF.

V and J are TRBV5-8 and TRBJ1-5; possibly TRBD1 for D (5 bases). There are 16 residues in the CDR3. Germline assignment: CDR1 SGHTS and CDR2 YDEGEE. The ends were cut back, 4 bases at V and 4 bases at J, with 18 bases in the middle. In nucleotides, the CDR3 is TGTGCCAGCAGCCCTGGGGGAGGGCATATAAATCAGCCCCAGCATTTT. Its translation is CASSPGGGHINQPQHF.

This clone was recorded once. The rearrangement uses TRBV18 and TRBJ2-3, with 8 positions matching TRBD2. The germline V gene encodes CDR1 KGHSH and CDR2 LQKENI. The V and J ends lost 3 bases and 6 bases, in that order; junction bases with no gene match: 5. The CDR3 contains 14 residues. In DNA, the CDR3 is TGTGCCAGCTCACCTGGATCGGGAGGGGATACGCAGTATTTT. This sequence encodes CASSPGSGGDTQYF.

This clone was detected only a few times. The CDR3 protein is CASSIVQGASYEQYF. The CDR3 coding sequence is TGTGCCAGTAGTATCGTCCAGGGGGCGTCGTACGAGCAGTACTTC. The chain has TRBV19 and TRBJ2-7; TRBD1 matches 8 bases. Germline V gene data show CDR1 as LNHDA and CDR2 as SQIVND (reference sequence). The CDR3 runs 15 residues. V was pared by 3 bases and J by 4 bases, with 8 bases of the junction left unmatched.